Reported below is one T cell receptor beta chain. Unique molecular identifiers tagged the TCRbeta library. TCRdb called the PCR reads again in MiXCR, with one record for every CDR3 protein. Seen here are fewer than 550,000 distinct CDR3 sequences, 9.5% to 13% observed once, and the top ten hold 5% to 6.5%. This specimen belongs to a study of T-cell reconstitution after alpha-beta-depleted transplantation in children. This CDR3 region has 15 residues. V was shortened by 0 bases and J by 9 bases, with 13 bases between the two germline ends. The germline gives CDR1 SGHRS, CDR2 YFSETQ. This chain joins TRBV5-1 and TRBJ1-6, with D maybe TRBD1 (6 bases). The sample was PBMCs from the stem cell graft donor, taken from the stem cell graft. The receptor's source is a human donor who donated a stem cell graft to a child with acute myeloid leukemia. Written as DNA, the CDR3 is TGCGCCAGCAGCTTGGATGGCAGGGGAGTTTCACCCCTCCACTTT. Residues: CASSLDGRGVSPLHF.